The sequence of this T cell receptor beta chain was determined in a study of blood T cell repertoires in COVID-19. Study at large: In each case, the material was cDNA or gDNA derived from T cells, B-cell-depleted T cells, or PBMCs.

Germline values: CDR1 MNHEY, CDR2 SVGAGI. Trimming cost V 6 bases and J 4 bases; bases outside gene matches: 4. This CDR3 has 14 residues. Under the authors' procedure: Nucleated cell number was recorded as an estimate derived from reference gene primer amplification. TCRdb's copy holds only in-frame clones and misses some; the assay was immunoSEQ multiplex PCR. Clone size and V and J calls were adopted from that table, with D and trimming inferred from the DNA. The sample gives 220,000 or so clones, 70% to 90% of which show up once; roughly 15% is in the top ten. Cohort placement rested on clinical history that participants reported themselves.

This chain links TRBV6-5 with TRBJ1-3; 9 nucleotides align to TRBD1. Sequencing was carried out using PBMCs or T cells enriched from blood (not recorded which). The receptor's source is a woman aged 45-60 years with acute COVID-19. DNA for the CDR3: TGTGCCAGCAGCCCGACAGGGGGAGGAAACACCATATATTTT. As protein: CASSPTGGGNTIYF.